This TCR beta chain was retrieved from a study of glioma-infiltrating T cells. Per germline, CDR1 MNHNS and CDR2 SASEGT. The CDR3 is 14 residues long. TCR alpha and beta CDR3 regions were amplified from RNA using iRepertoire nested multiplex PCR. One-step reverse transcription and amplification started from around 100-400 ng of tissue mRNA or PBMC total RNA. In TCRdb, the multiplex PCR reads were re-called with MiXCR into one record per CDR3 protein. The sample contains 150,000 to 200,000 distinct CDR3 sequences, approximately 40% of which appear only once. This clonotype was recorded many times. The germline gene is not matched at one end of the junction; a read error may be the cause.

This TCR was sampled from a human donor with low-grade glioma or glioblastoma, undergoing nonglioma brain surgery, or in good health (not recorded which). The material sequenced was glioma tissue, nonneoplastic brain tissue, or PBMCs (not recorded which). The V gene is TRBV6-1, the J gene TRBJ2-7; D unclear. The CDR3 region is CASSQAYDSYEQYF. In DNA, the CDR3 is TGTGCCAGCAGTCAAGCATACGACTCCTACGAGCAGTACTTC.